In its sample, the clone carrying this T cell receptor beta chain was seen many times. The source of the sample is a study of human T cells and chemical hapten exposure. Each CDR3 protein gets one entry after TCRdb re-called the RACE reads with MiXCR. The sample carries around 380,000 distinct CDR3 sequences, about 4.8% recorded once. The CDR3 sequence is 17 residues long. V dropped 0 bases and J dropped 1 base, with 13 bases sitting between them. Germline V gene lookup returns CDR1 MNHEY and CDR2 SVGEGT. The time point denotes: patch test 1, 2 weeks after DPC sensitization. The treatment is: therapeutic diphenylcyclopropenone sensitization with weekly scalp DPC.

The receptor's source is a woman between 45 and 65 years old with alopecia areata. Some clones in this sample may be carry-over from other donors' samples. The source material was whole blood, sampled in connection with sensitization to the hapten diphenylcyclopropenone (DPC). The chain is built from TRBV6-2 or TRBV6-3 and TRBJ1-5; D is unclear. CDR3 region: CASSYSMAGTSNQPQHF. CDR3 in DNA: TGTGCCAGCAGTTACTCGATGGCGGGTACAAGCAATCAGCCCCAGCATTTT.